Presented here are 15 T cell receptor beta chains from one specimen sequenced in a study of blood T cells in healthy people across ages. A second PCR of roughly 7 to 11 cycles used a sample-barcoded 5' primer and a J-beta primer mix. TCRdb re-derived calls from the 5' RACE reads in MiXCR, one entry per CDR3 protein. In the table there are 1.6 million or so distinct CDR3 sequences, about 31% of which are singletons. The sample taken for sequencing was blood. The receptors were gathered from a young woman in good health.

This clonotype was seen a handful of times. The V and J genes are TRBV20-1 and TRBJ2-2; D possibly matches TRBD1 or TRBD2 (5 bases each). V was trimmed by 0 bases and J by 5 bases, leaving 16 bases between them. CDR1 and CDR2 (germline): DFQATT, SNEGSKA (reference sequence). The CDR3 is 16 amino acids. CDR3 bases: TGCAGTGCTAGAGATCGAGGGGTGAGAAGAACCGGGGAGCTGTTTTTT. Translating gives CSARDRGVRRTGELFF.

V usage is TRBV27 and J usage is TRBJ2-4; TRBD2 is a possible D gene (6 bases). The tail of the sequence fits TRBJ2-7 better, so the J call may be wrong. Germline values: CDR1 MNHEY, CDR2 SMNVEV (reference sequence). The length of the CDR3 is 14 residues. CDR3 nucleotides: TGTGCCAGCAGTGCGGGACTGCGCCCCTACGAGCAGTACTTC. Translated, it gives CASSAGLRPYEQYF.

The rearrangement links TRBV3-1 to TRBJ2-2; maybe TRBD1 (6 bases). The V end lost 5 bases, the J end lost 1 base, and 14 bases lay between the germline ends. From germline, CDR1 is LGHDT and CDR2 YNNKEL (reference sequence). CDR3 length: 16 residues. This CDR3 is CASSKRQDLNTGELFF. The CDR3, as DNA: TGTGCCAGCAGCAAAAGACAGGACCTGAACACCGGGGAGCTGTTTTTT.

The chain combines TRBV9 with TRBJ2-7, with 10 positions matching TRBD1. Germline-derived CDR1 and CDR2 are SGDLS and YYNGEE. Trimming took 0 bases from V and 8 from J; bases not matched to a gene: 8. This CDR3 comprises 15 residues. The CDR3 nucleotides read TGTGCCAGCAGCGTAGTAGACAGGGGGCTCGACAAGCAGTACTTC. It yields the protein CASSVVDRGLDKQYF. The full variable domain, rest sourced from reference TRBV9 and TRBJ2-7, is DSGVTQTPKHLITATGQRVTLRCSPRSGDLSVYWYQQSLDQGLQFLIQYYNGEERAKGNILERFSAQQFPDLHSELNLSSLELGDSALYFCASSVVDRGLDKQYFGPGTRLTVT.

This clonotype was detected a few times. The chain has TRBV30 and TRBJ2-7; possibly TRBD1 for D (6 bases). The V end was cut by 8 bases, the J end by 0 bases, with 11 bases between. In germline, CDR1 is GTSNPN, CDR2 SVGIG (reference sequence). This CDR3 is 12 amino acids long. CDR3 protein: CAGGFVSYEQYF. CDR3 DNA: TGTGCCGGGGGCTTCGTCTCCTACGAGCAGTACTTC.

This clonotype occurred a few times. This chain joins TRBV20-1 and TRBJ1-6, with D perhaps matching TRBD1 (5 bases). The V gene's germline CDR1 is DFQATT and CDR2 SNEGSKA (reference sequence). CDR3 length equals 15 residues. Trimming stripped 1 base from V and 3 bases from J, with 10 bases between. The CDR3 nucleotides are TGCAGTGCTAGAGCCCAGGGAGTCTATAATTCACCCCTCCACTTT. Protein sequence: CSARAQGVYNSPLHF.

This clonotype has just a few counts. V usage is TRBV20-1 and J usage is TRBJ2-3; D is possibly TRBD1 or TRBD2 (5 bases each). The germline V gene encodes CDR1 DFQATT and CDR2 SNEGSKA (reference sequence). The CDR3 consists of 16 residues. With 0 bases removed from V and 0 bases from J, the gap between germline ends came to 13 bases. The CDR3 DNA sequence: TGCAGTGCTAGAGACCGGGACGGATCTAGCACAGATACGCAGTATTTT. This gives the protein CSARDRDGSSTDTQYF.

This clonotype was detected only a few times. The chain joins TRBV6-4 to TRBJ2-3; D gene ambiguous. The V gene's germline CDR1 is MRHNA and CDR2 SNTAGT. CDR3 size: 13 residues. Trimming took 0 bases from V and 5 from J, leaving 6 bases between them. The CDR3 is CASSDSNLDTQYF. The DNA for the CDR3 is TGTGCCAGCAGTGACTCGAATCTAGATACGCAGTATTTT.

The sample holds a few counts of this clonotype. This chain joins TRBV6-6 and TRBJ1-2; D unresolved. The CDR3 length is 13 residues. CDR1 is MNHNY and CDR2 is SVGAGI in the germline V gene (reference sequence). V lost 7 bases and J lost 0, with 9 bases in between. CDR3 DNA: TGTGCCAGCACCCACTCAGCTAACTATGGCTACACCTTC. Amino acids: CASTHSANYGYTF.

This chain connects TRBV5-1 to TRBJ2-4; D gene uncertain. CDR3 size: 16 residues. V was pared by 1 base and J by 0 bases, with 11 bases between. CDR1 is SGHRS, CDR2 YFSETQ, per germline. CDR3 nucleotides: TGCGCCAGCAGCTTGAATCCCTACTTAGCCAAAAACATTCAGTACTTC. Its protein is CASSLNPYLAKNIQYF.

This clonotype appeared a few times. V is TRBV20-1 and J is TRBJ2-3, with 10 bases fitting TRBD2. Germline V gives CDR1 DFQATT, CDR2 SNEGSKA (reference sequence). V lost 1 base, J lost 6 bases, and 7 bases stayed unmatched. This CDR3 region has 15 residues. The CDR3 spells CSARGNSGRFDTQYF. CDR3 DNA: TGCAGTGCTAGAGGAAATAGCGGGAGGTTCGATACGCAGTATTTT.

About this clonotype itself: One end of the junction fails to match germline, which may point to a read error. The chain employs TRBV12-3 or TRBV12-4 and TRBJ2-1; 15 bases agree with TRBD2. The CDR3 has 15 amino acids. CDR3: CASRLGTSGRNEQFF. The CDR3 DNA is TGTGCCAGCAGGTTAGGGACTAGCGGGAGGAATGAGCAGTTCTTC.

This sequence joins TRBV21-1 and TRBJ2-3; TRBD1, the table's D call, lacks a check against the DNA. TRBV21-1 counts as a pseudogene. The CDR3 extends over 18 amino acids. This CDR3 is CASSKRSKDRAYTDTQYF. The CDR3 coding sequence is TGTGCCAGCAGCAAACGATCGAAGGACAGGGCCTACACAGATACGCAGTATTTT.

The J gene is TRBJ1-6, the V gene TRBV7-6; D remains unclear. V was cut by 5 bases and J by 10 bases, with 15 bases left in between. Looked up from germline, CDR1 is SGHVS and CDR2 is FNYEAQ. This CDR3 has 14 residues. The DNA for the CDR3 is TGTGCCAGCAGCCCGAGAGTGTCCAACTCACCCCTCCACTTT. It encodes CASSPRVSNSPLHF.

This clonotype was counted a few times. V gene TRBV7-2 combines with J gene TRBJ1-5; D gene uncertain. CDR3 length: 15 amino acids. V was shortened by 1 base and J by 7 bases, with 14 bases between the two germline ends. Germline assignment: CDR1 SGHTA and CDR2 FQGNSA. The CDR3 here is CASSLVSMRPQPQHF. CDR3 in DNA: TGTGCCAGCAGCTTAGTCTCGATGCGGCCGCAGCCCCAGCATTTT.